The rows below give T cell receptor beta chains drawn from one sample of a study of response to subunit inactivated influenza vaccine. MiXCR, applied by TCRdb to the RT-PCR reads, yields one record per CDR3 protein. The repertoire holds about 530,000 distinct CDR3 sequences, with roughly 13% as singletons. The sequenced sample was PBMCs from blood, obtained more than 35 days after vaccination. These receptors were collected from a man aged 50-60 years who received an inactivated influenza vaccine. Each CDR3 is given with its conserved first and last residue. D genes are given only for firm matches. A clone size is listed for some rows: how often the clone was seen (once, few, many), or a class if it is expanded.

DNA: TGTGCCAGCAGCCAATGGGACAACCACAATGAGCAGTTCTTC
CDR3: CASSQWDNHNEQFF
D: .
size: many
J: TRBJ2-1
V: TRBV4-2

DNA: TGTGCCAGCAGCTCAAGGGGAGGTCGGGGCACAGATACGCAGTATTTT
CDR3: CASSSRGGRGTDTQYF
D: .
size: .
J: TRBJ2-3
V: TRBV7-9

DNA: TGTGCCAGCAGTGACTGGGCTGGCAATGAGCAGTTCTTC
CDR3: CASSDWAGNEQFF
D: .
size: few
J: TRBJ2-1
V: TRBV6-2/TRBV6-3

DNA: TGTGCCAGTAGCCGACAGGGGTTTAATTCACCCCTCCACTTT
CDR3: CASSRQGFNSPLHF
D: TRBD1
size: few
J: TRBJ1-6
V: TRBV19

DNA: TGTGCCACCAGCAGAGTCCCGCAGGGGGCCTCCTACGAGCAGTACTTC
CDR3: CATSRVPQGASYEQYF
D: TRBD1
size: .
J: TRBJ2-7
V: TRBV15

DNA: TGTGCCAGCAGGTTCGGGACAGGGCTTGGCTACACCTTC
CDR3: CASRFGTGLGYTF
D: TRBD1
size: few
J: TRBJ1-2
V: TRBV12-3/TRBV12-4

DNA: TGCGCCACCTCACTAGCGGTGGCCTTCACAGATACGCAGTATTTT
CDR3: CATSLAVAFTDTQYF
D: TRBD2
size: .
J: TRBJ2-3
V: TRBV10-2

DNA: TGTGCCAGCAGCGTTCTACCCACGGATACGCAGTATTTT
CDR3: CASSVLPTDTQYF
D: .
size: few
J: TRBJ2-3
V: TRBV9

DNA: TGTGCCAGCAGCCGACAGGGGGGTCTCGAGCAGTACTTC
CDR3: CASSRQGGLEQYF
D: TRBD1
size: .
J: TRBJ2-7
V: TRBV6-1

DNA: TGTGCCAGCAGCCTAGGACTAGCGGGGATAGAGACCCAGTACTTC
CDR3: CASSLGLAGIETQYF
D: TRBD2
size: many
J: TRBJ2-5
V: TRBV7-2

DNA: TGCGCCAGCAGCTTCAACGGACCCAGGGGTGAAAAACTGTTTTTT
CDR3: CASSFNGPRGEKLFF
D: .
size: few
J: TRBJ1-4
V: TRBV5-1

DNA: TGTGCCAGCAGAAGGCAGGGCGCTAGCACAGATACGCAGTATTTT
CDR3: CASRRQGASTDTQYF
D: .
size: .
J: TRBJ2-3
V: TRBV12-3/TRBV12-4

DNA: TGCAGTGCTAGAACGGGGCAGGGGTCGTCCCCCCTCCACTTT
CDR3: CSARTGQGSSPLHF
D: .
size: .
J: TRBJ1-6
V: TRBV20-1

DNA: TGTGCCATCAGTGACGCCGGGACAGGGGGCTCGGGTGGTACCGGGGAGCTGTTTTTT
CDR3: CAISDAGTGGSGGTGELFF
D: TRBD1
size: .
J: TRBJ2-2
V: TRBV10-3

DNA: TGTGCCAGCAGTTACCAATTGGGAGAGGGGCGGGCGAACTATGAGCAGTTCTTC
CDR3: CASSYQLGEGRANYEQFF
D: .
size: .
J: TRBJ2-1
V: TRBV6-2/TRBV6-3

DNA: TGTGCCAGCAGCTTAGAGAGGGGGGGCTCATACGAGCAGTACTTC
CDR3: CASSLERGGSYEQYF
D: .
size: .
J: TRBJ2-7
V: TRBV7-2

DNA: TGTGCCAGCAGTTTCCCGACAGGGGGCCTAATGAACACTGAAGCTTTCTTT
CDR3: CASSFPTGGLMNTEAFF
D: TRBD1
size: .
J: TRBJ1-1
V: TRBV28

DNA: TGTGCCAGCAGCCAAGATTTGGCGGGCCCGAACACCGGGGAGCTGTTTTTT
CDR3: CASSQDLAGPNTGELFF
D: .
size: many
J: TRBJ2-2
V: TRBV4-2

DNA: TGTGCCAGCCGGACTAGTATGGGTGCCGAGCAGTACTTC
CDR3: CASRTSMGAEQYF
D: TRBD2
size: few
J: TRBJ2-7
V: TRBV27

DNA: TGTGCCAGCAGCTTATCCCGGGACAGCTACAATGAGCAGTTCTTC
CDR3: CASSLSRDSYNEQFF
D: TRBD1
size: few
J: TRBJ2-1
V: TRBV7-3

DNA: TGTGCCAGCAGCCCAGACGGCTTCGGTGAGCAGTTCTTC
CDR3: CASSPDGFGEQFF
D: .
size: .
J: TRBJ2-1
V: TRBV7-9

DNA: TGCAGTGCCACCGGGACTAGCGGGGGCAATGAGCAGTTCTTC
CDR3: CSATGTSGGNEQFF
D: TRBD2
size: .
J: TRBJ2-1
V: TRBV20-1

DNA: TGTGCCACCACATCAGATCGCACAGATACGCAGTATTTT
CDR3: CATTSDRTDTQYF
D: .
size: few
J: TRBJ2-3
V: TRBV15

DNA: TGCAGCGTTGTGTCTAGCGTGTCTAGCACAGATACGCAGTATTTT
CDR3: CSVVSSVSSTDTQYF
D: .
size: .
J: TRBJ2-3
V: TRBV29-1

DNA: TGTGCCAGCAGCCCGGGACTAGCGGGTCCCGAGCAGTACTTC
CDR3: CASSPGLAGPEQYF
D: TRBD2
size: .
J: TRBJ2-7
V: TRBV7-2

DNA: TGTGCCAGCAGTCGCCGGACAGCTAGCACAGATACGCAGTATTTT
CDR3: CASSRRTASTDTQYF
D: .
size: many
J: TRBJ2-3
V: TRBV6-1

DNA: TGCAGTGCTAGAGATGCGGGGACAGGGATCTACGAGCAGTACTTC
CDR3: CSARDAGTGIYEQYF
D: TRBD1
size: .
J: TRBJ2-7
V: TRBV20-1

DNA: TGCGCCAGCAGCCAAGAAGACAGTCGCCAAGAGACCCAGTACTTC
CDR3: CASSQEDSRQETQYF
D: .
size: many
J: TRBJ2-5
V: TRBV4-3

DNA: TGTGCCAGCAGTCCCTTTTTAGTGTCCGGGGCCAAACTGTTTTTT
CDR3: CASSPFLVSGAKLFF
D: .
size: .
J: TRBJ1-4
V: TRBV28

DNA: TGTGCCAGCAGTTTCTGGGTCAGGGGATCAGATACGCAGTATTTT
CDR3: CASSFWVRGSDTQYF
D: .
size: .
J: TRBJ2-3
V: TRBV12-3/TRBV12-4

DNA: TGTGCCAGCAGCTCCCCGACGGGCCTGGGGGGCTACGAGCAGTACTTC
CDR3: CASSSPTGLGGYEQYF
D: .
size: .
J: TRBJ2-7
V: TRBV7-8

DNA: TGTGCCACCAGTGATTTGAAGCGGGTGACCTCCTACAATGAGCAGTTCTTC
CDR3: CATSDLKRVTSYNEQFF
D: .
size: few
J: TRBJ2-1
V: TRBV24-1

DNA: TGCAGTGCTGCCCGACTAGCGGGGGCCATCTACGAGCAGTACTTC
CDR3: CSAARLAGAIYEQYF
D: TRBD2
size: .
J: TRBJ2-7
V: TRBV20-1